The rows below give T cell receptor beta chains drawn from one sample of a study of T-cell memory formation after mild COVID-19. TCRdb used MiXCR to reprocess the 5' RACE reads, holding one entry per CDR3 protein. The table shows 350,000 to 500,000 distinct CDR3 sequences, with approximately 19% occurring only once. Sequenced material: PBMCs or a T cell subset sorted from them (not recorded which). Receptors were obtained from a man aged 18-30 years who had mild COVID-19 (a few samples of this study predate the infection). Cell type and time point are not known. CDR3s include the opening cysteine and the closing phenylalanine or tryptophan. A D gene is named only where the DNA matches it firmly. The size entry is marked missing in some rows and otherwise reads once, few, many or a size class.

length: 11; J: TRBJ1-4; V: TRBV2; size: -; D: -; DNA: TGTGCCAGCAGAGGTAATGAAAAACTGTTTTTT; CDR3: CASRGNEKLFF
length: 14; J: TRBJ2-2; V: TRBV14; size: -; D: TRBD2; DNA: TGTGCCAGCAGCCGCCGGACTAGCGGTGGGGAGCTGTTTTTT; CDR3: CASSRRTSGGELFF
length: 17; J: TRBJ2-2; V: TRBV4-1; size: -; D: -; DNA: TGCGCCAGCAGCCAAGGGTTGCGGGGGCCATACACCGGGGAGCTGTTTTTT; CDR3: CASSQGLRGPYTGELFF
length: 13; J: TRBJ1-1; V: TRBV30; size: many; D: -; DNA: TGTGCCTGGAGTTTGGAGGGGGTGAGTGAAGCTTTCTTT; CDR3: CAWSLEGVSEAFF
length: 14; J: TRBJ2-3; V: TRBV4-2; size: -; D: -; DNA: TGTGCCAGCAGCCAAGAGACTTCCGGGGGTACGCAGTATTTT; CDR3: CASSQETSGGTQYF
length: 11; J: TRBJ2-1; V: TRBV12-3/TRBV12-4; size: many; D: -; DNA: TGTGCCAGCAGCTTTGTTAATGAGCAGTTCTTC; CDR3: CASSFVNEQFF
length: 15; J: TRBJ2-3; V: TRBV4-3; size: -; D: -; DNA: TGCGCCAGCAGCCATCTAAGGACAGAAACAGATACGCAGTATTTT; CDR3: CASSHLRTETDTQYF
length: 17; J: TRBJ2-3; V: TRBV7-2; size: -; D: TRBD2; DNA: TGTGCCAGCAGCCGGGGACTAGCGGGGGGGGGCACAGATACGCAGTATTTT; CDR3: CASSRGLAGGGTDTQYF
length: 15; J: TRBJ1-2; V: TRBV7-2; size: -; D: -; DNA: TGTGCCAGCAGCCCTAGGTCGGGCGGTAACTATGGCTACACCTTC; CDR3: CASSPRSGGNYGYTF
length: 10; J: TRBJ1-2; V: TRBV7-2; size: once; D: -; DNA: TGTGCCAGCAGCACCCCTGGCTACACCTTC; CDR3: CASSTPGYTF
length: 14; J: TRBJ2-2; V: TRBV2; size: -; D: -; DNA: TGTGCCAGCAGCGGACGTCCGAACACCGGGGAGCTGTTTTTT; CDR3: CASSGRPNTGELFF
length: 17; J: TRBJ1-6; V: TRBV7-9; size: -; D: TRBD1; DNA: TGTGCCAGCAGCGACACGTCCGGGACAGGGGCTTATTCACCCCTCCACTTT; CDR3: CASSDTSGTGAYSPLHF
length: 14; J: TRBJ2-1; V: TRBV20-1; size: few; D: TRBD1; DNA: TGCAGTGCTAGAAGGACAGGGGGGACAATGGTGCAGTTCTTC; CDR3: CSARRTGGTMVQFF
length: 15; J: TRBJ2-2; V: TRBV11-2; size: once; D: -; DNA: TGTGCCAGCAGCTTATTCCGGGGACGGACCGGGGAGCTGTTTTTT; CDR3: CASSLFRGRTGELFF
length: 12; J: TRBJ1-3; V: TRBV7-6; size: few; D: -; DNA: TGTGCCAGCACCCTGAGTGGAAACACCATATATTTT; CDR3: CASTLSGNTIYF
length: 15; J: TRBJ2-2; V: TRBV7-8; size: -; D: TRBD1; DNA: TGTGCCAGCAGCTTATACAGGGGGAACACCGGGGAGCTGTTTTTT; CDR3: CASSLYRGNTGELFF
length: 13; J: TRBJ2-1; V: TRBV27; size: -; D: TRBD2; DNA: TGTGCCAGCAGCCACGGGACTAGCAACGAGCAGTTCTTC; CDR3: CASSHGTSNEQFF
length: 15; J: TRBJ1-3; V: TRBV28; size: few; D: -; DNA: TGTGCCAGCAGTTCCTTCGGAGCAGAATCAAACACCATATATTTT; CDR3: CASSSFGAESNTIYF
length: 14; J: TRBJ1-2; V: TRBV7-9; size: few; D: TRBD1; DNA: TGTGCCAGCAGCCTGGGGGACAGTAACTATGGCTACACCTTC; CDR3: CASSLGDSNYGYTF
length: 15; J: TRBJ1-5; V: TRBV5-5; size: -; D: -; DNA: TGTGCCAGCAGCCCCCGGGTCTTTTTAAATCAGCCCCAGCATTTT; CDR3: CASSPRVFLNQPQHF
length: 14; J: TRBJ2-3; V: TRBV7-2; size: -; D: TRBD1; DNA: TGTGCCAGCAGCTGGGGACAGCACACAGATACGCAGTATTTT; CDR3: CASSWGQHTDTQYF
length: 16; J: TRBJ2-6; V: TRBV20-1; size: -; D: -; DNA: TGCAGTGCTAGAGGTCTGGGAAGCTCTGGGGCCAACGTCCTGACTTTC; CDR3: CSARGLGSSGANVLTF
length: 17; J: TRBJ2-1; V: TRBV7-9; size: few; D: -; DNA: TGTGCCAGCAGCCCACTTCGGACGGGGGCCACCTACAATGAGCAGTTCTTC; CDR3: CASSPLRTGATYNEQFF